The TCR beta chain under discussion was sequenced for a study of blood T cell repertoires in COVID-19. Study as a whole: Spain, Italy and the United States supplied samples that represented acute and convalescent COVID-19. T cells, B-cell-depleted T cells, or PBMCs provided the cDNA or gDNA that served as material.

Per the authors' pipeline: Reference gene primer amplification gave estimated nucleated cell counts. Measured with immunoSEQ multiplex PCR; TCRdb has only the in-frame clones, and not every one. V, J and clone size reflect that table, while D and trimming were determined from the DNA. Of 20,000 to 25,000 clones listed, around 83% are singletons. CDR1 and CDR2 (germline): LNHNV, YYDKDF (reference sequence). CDR3 length equals 16 residues. The V and J ends lost 2 bases and 0 bases respectively, with 10 bases between them. The sequence was obtained from a man in his sixties or seventies with acute or convalescent COVID-19. Sequenced material: peripheral blood. V gene TRBV15 combines with J gene TRBJ2-2; maybe TRBD2 (5 bases). CDR3 coding DNA: TGTGCCACCAGCAGACGAGCGGTCGCGAACACCGGGGAGCTGTTTTTT. Translation: CATSRRAVANTGELFF. Based on the CDR3 plus reference TRBV15 and TRBJ2-2, the full variable domain is DAMVIQNPRYQVTQFGKPVTLSCSQTLNHNVMYWYQQKSSQAPKLLFHYYDKDFNNEADTPDNFQSRRPNTSFCFLDIRSPGLGDTAMYLCATSRRAVANTGELFFGEGSRLTVL.